The sequence of this T cell receptor beta chain was determined in a study of cytomegalovirus exposure and HLA in healthy donors. Study summary: Earlier, 150 million to 200 million T cells were analyzed, and more than 100 million unique TCR beta sequences were found among them.

V lost 0 bases to trimming and J lost 4 bases, with 10 bases between them. The CDR3 is 15 residues long. The V gene's germline CDR1 is SGHRS and CDR2 YFSETQ. The study, taken as a whole, reports: Clonal expansion, a later analysis showed, was greater in HLA-associated TCR beta chains than in equally common others.

13 Jbeta primers and 60 Vbeta primers were used for the PCR. Using immunoSEQ multiplex PCR, the repertoire was profiled, and TCRdb retains in-frame clones only, with some absent. The table has 150,000 or so clones, approximately 80% seen once. In regard to this clone: Its target is not known.

Sequenced input: PBMCs. The rearrangement links TRBV5-1 to TRBJ2-2; D is possibly TRBD2 (6 bases). The sequence was obtained from a woman aged 45-59 years in good health and CMV-seropositive. The CDR3 is CASSLEGAGTGELFF. The CDR3 region has the DNA TGCGCCAGCAGCTTGGAGGGAGCGGGCACCGGGGAGCTGTTTTTT.